What follows are 16 T cell receptor beta chains derived from one specimen sequenced in a study of identical twins. TCRdb called the 5' RACE reads again in MiXCR, with one record for every CDR3 protein. This sample has some 1,600,000 distinct CDR3 sequences, with under 35% found just once. Input material: cord blood. The receptors come from a newborn girl in good health.

The table lists this clonotype with a few counts. The CDR3 region has the DNA TGTGCCAGCAGCCAAAGACACCAGCCCCAGCATTTT. Protein: CASSQRHQPQHF. J is TRBJ1-5 and V is TRBV14, with D hard to call. This CDR3 has 12 amino acids. V lost 2 bases, J lost 7 bases, and 6 bases lay in between. The germline V gene encodes CDR1 SGHDN and CDR2 FVKESK.

This chain connects TRBV10-3 to TRBJ1-2, with TRBD1 as a possible D gene (5 bases). Trimming cost V 4 bases and J 5 bases, with 11 bases left between them. CDR3 length equals 13 residues. CDR1 and CDR2 from the germline V gene are ENHRY and SYGVKD. The DNA for the CDR3 is TGTGCCATCAGTGGAGTGGGGGGATATGGCTACACCTTC. Protein sequence: CAISGVGGYGYTF.

A word on this clonotype: A far bigger clonotype differs at one base, so this is likely a read error. The chain carries TRBV6-6 and TRBJ1-2; weak D call: TRBD1 (5 bases). The CDR3 is made up of 12 amino acids. Germline-derived CDR1 and CDR2 are MNHNY and SVGAGI (reference sequence). The DNA of the CDR3 is TGTGCCGGCAGTTACGGGGGCTATGGCTACACCTTC. It translates to CAGSYGGYGYTF.

Points on this clonotype: A read error may be the cause here, since a much bigger clone is one base away. The chain has TRBV27 and TRBJ2-7; TRBD1 is a possible D gene (6 bases). The CDR3 contains 14 residues. CDR1 and CDR2 from the germline V gene are MNHEY and SMNVEV (reference sequence). Trimming took 4 bases from V and 1 from J, leaving 11 bases between them. CDR3 coding DNA: TGTGCCAGCAGTTCCCGACAGGTTTCCTACGAGCAGTACTTC. Its protein product is CASSSRQVSYEQYF.

The chain uses TRBV18 and TRBJ1-1; the D gene is possibly TRBD1 (6 bases). CDR3 length: 15 amino acids. Trimming left V 4 bases short and J 4 bases short, with 16 bases between. Germline CDR1 KGHSH, CDR2 LQKENI. CDR3 in amino acids: CASSRGAGGGTEAFF. Written as DNA, the CDR3 is TGTGCCAGCTCACGAGGGGCTGGGGGCGGCACTGAAGCTTTCTTT.

This chain connects TRBV19 to TRBJ2-1; D might be TRBD1 (6 bases). Per the germline V gene, CDR1 is LNHDA and CDR2 is SQIVND (reference sequence). The CDR3 is made up of 14 amino acids. Between the trimmed V and J ends, which lost 10 bases and 7 bases, there was a span of 20 bases. This CDR3 reads CATLDGQLLNEQFF. The CDR3 DNA sequence: TGTGCCACCCTAGACGGACAGCTCCTTAATGAGCAGTTCTTC.

The rearrangement joins TRBV2 to TRBJ1-2; TRBD1 is a possible D gene (6 bases). This CDR3 has 13 amino acids. Deletions cut 8 bases from V and 6 bases from J, with 16 bases between. Germline CDR1 and CDR2: SNHLY and FYNNEI. CDR3 DNA: TGTGCCAGCTGCCCCGGGGGGGCGGATGGCTACACCTTC. Amino acid sequence: CASCPGGADGYTF.

This clonotype has a handful of counts. This chain links TRBV7-8 with TRBJ1-1; D is undetermined. The V gene's germline CDR1 is SGHVS and CDR2 FQNEAQ. Trimming left V 3 bases short and J 4 bases short, with 12 bases between. The CDR3 has 14 residues. The CDR3 loop reads CASSFDSLGTEAFF. As DNA, the CDR3 is TGTGCCAGCAGCTTTGATTCACTTGGCACTGAAGCTTTCTTT.

This clonotype was observed many times. V is TRBV28 and J is TRBJ2-1; a possible D gene is TRBD2 (6 bases). This CDR3 comprises 14 residues. V was cut by 2 bases and J by 6 bases, with 11 bases left in between. In germline, CDR1 is MDHEN, CDR2 SYDVKM. The CDR3 DNA is TGTGCCAGCAGTTTAGGGGGGAGTGTCAATGAGCAGTTCTTC. Translated, it gives CASSLGGSVNEQFF.

A few counts support this clonotype. The genes are TRBV2 and TRBJ2-7; 11 nucleotides align to TRBD2. The CDR3 extends over 16 amino acids. Trimming cost V 6 bases and J 0 bases; bases outside gene matches: 7. CDR1 is SNHLY and CDR2 is FYNNEI in the germline V gene. DNA of the CDR3: TGTGCCAGCAGGGCTAGCGGGGGGCTTTACTCCTACGAGCAGTACTTC. This sequence encodes CASRASGGLYSYEQYF.

The chain uses TRBV24-1 and TRBJ1-1, with D unresolved. The germline V and J ends were trimmed by 6 bases and 1 base, with 5 bases remaining between them. Germline-derived CDR1 and CDR2 are KGHDR and SFDVKD. The CDR3 extends over 12 amino acids. DNA of the CDR3: TGTGCCACCAGTTGGACGAACACTGAAGCTTTCTTT. Translation: CATSWTNTEAFF.

This clonotype was counted only a few times. The chain is built from TRBV12-3 or TRBV12-4 and TRBJ2-1, with D possibly called TRBD1 or TRBD2 (5 bases each). TRBJ2-7 explains the end of the DNA better; the J call may be wrong. The CDR3 sequence is 13 residues long. The CDR3 protein is CASSLRGVDEQYF. CDR3 nucleotide sequence: TGTGCCAGCAGTTTACGAGGGGTCGATGAGCAGTACTTC.

This clonotype was seen a few times. This chain links TRBV15 with TRBJ1-2, with D unclear. The germline gives CDR1 LNHNV, CDR2 YYDKDF (reference sequence). CDR3 length: 14 amino acids. The V end lost 2 bases, the J end lost 0 bases, and 7 bases lay between the germline ends. The CDR3 coding sequence is TGTGCCACCAGCAGAAAATTAGCTAACTATGGCTACACCTTC. This encodes CATSRKLANYGYTF. The whole variable domain, filled in from reference TRBV15 and TRBJ1-2, reads DAMVIQNPRYQVTQFGKPVTLSCSQTLNHNVMYWYQQKSSQAPKLLFHYYDKDFNNEADTPDNFQSRRPNTSFCFLDIRSPGLGDTAMYLCATSRKLANYGYTFGSGTRLTVV.

This chain joins TRBV27 and TRBJ1-1; tentatively, D is TRBD1 (5 bases). The CDR3 is made up of 14 amino acids. V dropped 2 bases and J dropped 5 bases, with 12 bases sitting between them. From germline, CDR1 is MNHEY and CDR2 SMNVEV (reference sequence). CDR3 in amino acids: CASSLGGEGTEAFF. CDR3 in DNA: TGTGCCAGCAGTTTAGGAGGGGAGGGGACTGAAGCTTTCTTT.

This clonotype was detected only a few times. The chain links TRBV5-1 to TRBJ2-3; perhaps TRBD2 as D (6 bases). V lost 7 bases to trimming and J lost 2 bases, with 11 bases between them. This CDR3 spans 13 amino acids. CDR1 SGHRS and CDR2 YFSETQ come from the germline V gene. For the CDR3, the DNA is TGCGCCAGCCTGGAGGGGAACACAGATACGCAGTATTTT. This codes for CASLEGNTDTQYF.

This clonotype was detected a few times. V usage is TRBV20-1 and J usage is TRBJ1-4; TRBD1 agrees at 7 bases. With V trimmed by 7 bases and J by 5 bases, 7 bases remained unmatched. Germline CDR1 is DFQATT and CDR2 is SNEGSKA (reference sequence). CDR3 length: 13 amino acids. The CDR3 coding sequence is TGCAGTGTTCCGGGACAGTTGAATGAAAAACTGTTTTTT. This translates into CSVPGQLNEKLFF.